One and the same sample provided the 28 T cell receptor beta chains below, sequenced in a study of blood T cell repertoires in COVID-19. Sequencing was performed with immunoSEQ multiplex PCR; in TCRdb, only in-frame clones are kept and a portion is missing. The sample has approximately 240,000 clones, 65% to 80% seen once. The material sequenced was peripheral blood. Receptor source: a woman aged 40 to 50 with active or convalescent COVID-19.

The chain recombines TRBV9 with TRBJ2-4; TRBD2 matches at 8 bases. Trimming removed 4 bases from V and 3 bases from J; junction bases left unmatched: 15. The CDR3 length is 18 residues. Germline CDR1 and CDR2: SGDLS and YYNGEE. CDR3 DNA: TGTGCCAGCAGCTTCCACCCGCAGCGGGGGAGAAACAAAAACATTCAGTACTTC. Protein product: CASSFHPQRGRNKNIQYF.

With respect to this clone: Other DNA variants within this sample encode the same CDR3. The chain employs TRBV5-1 and TRBJ1-4; TRBD1 agrees at 7 bases. Trimming took 4 bases from V and 8 from J; bases not matched to a gene: 8. The CDR3 runs 14 residues. In germline, CDR1 is SGHRS, CDR2 YFSETQ. The CDR3 spells CASSSTGVREKLFF. Written as DNA, the CDR3 is TGCGCCAGCAGCAGTACAGGGGTTAGGGAAAAACTGTTTTTT.

The chain has TRBV7-6 and TRBJ1-1; 10 bases agree with TRBD1. From germline, CDR1 is SGHVS and CDR2 FNYEAQ. The junction had 14 bases not matched to a gene; V was cut back by 5 bases and J by 11 bases. This CDR3 is built from 15 residues. The CDR3 region is CASSPPRDRGLEAFF. Here the CDR3 DNA reads TGTGCCAGCAGCCCGCCCCGGGACAGGGGCCTCGAGGCTTTCTTT.

This chain links TRBV20-1 with TRBJ1-2, with TRBD1 as a possible D gene (5 bases). Germline V lookup: CDR1 DFQATT, CDR2 SNEGSKA (reference sequence). With 3 bases removed from V and 5 bases from J, the gap between germline ends came to 13 bases. CDR3 size: 13 residues. CDR3 sequence (DNA): TGCAGTGCTAGTTTTGGTCAGGGTTATGGCTACACCTTC. Its translation: CSASFGQGYGYTF.

J is TRBJ2-7 and V is TRBV27, with D maybe TRBD1 (6 bases). Trimming removed 3 bases from V and 0 bases from J, with 18 bases in between. The germline CDR1 and CDR2 sequences are MNHEY and SMNVEV (reference sequence). This CDR3 comprises 17 residues. This chain's CDR3 is CASSFFGDNTFSYEQYF. DNA for the CDR3: TGTGCCAGCAGTTTCTTCGGGGACAATACCTTCTCCTACGAGCAGTACTTC.

The V gene is TRBV13, the J gene TRBJ2-2, with 7 positions matching TRBD1. J gave up 1 base and V 5 bases, and 4 bases lay outside the gene matches. The CDR3 covers 15 residues. CDR1 and CDR2 (germline): PRHDT, FYEKMQ (reference sequence). The CDR3 is CASSGRTGNTGELFF. In DNA form, the CDR3 reads TGTGCCAGCAGCGGCCGGACAGGGAACACCGGGGAGCTGTTTTTT.

The chain recombines TRBV5-8 with TRBJ2-3; 7 bases line up with TRBD2. This CDR3 is built from 16 residues. Germline values: CDR1 SGHTS, CDR2 YDEGEE. J gave up 1 base and V 2 bases, and 7 bases lay outside the gene matches. CDR3 region: CASSFRRAGGTDTQYF. The CDR3 DNA reads TGTGCCAGCAGCTTTCGGAGGGCGGGGGGCACAGATACGCAGTATTTT.

A few counts support this clone. At one end, the junction sequence differs from germline, possibly due to a read error. This chain's CDR3 is CASSYNRQGTIF. The CDR3 nucleotides read TGTGCCAGCAGTTACAATCGACAGGGCACGATTTTT. The chain has TRBV6-2 or TRBV6-3 and TRBJ2-2, with 7 bases fitting TRBD1. The CDR3 extends over 12 amino acids. The V gene's germline CDR1 is MNHEY and CDR2 SVGEGT.

This rearrangement joins TRBV20-1 to TRBJ2-7, with D perhaps matching TRBD2 (5 bases). There are 8 residues in the CDR3. CDR1 DFQATT and CDR2 SNEGSKA come from the germline V gene (reference sequence). The CDR3 region is CSPNGGPV. CDR3 nucleotide sequence: TGCAGTCCAAATGGAGGACCCGTC.

This rearrangement joins TRBV9 to TRBJ2-5; D is possibly TRBD2 (6 bases). Germline V gene sequence: CDR1 SGDLS, CDR2 YYNGEE. V gave up 4 bases and J gave up 4 bases, with 20 bases separating them. The CDR3 extends over 16 amino acids. The CDR3 coding sequence is TGTGCCAGCAGCCCCCGGGGGAACTCCGCGGGAGAGACCCAGTACTTC. Amino acids: CASSPRGNSAGETQYF.

In its sample, this clone was seen a few times. This chain joins TRBV28 and TRBJ2-5; 7 bases fit TRBD2. Germline V gene lookup returns CDR1 MDHEN and CDR2 SYDVKM. The CDR3 loop spans 15 amino acids. V shed 0 bases, J shed 0 bases, and the junction held 1 base outside the gene matches. In nucleotides, the CDR3 is TGTGCCAGCAGTTTATGGGGGGGGTACCAAGAGACCCAGTACTTC. Encoded protein: CASSLWGGYQETQYF.

The rearrangement uses TRBV7-9 and TRBJ1-1; TRBD1 might be the D (6 bases). The CDR3 spans 13 residues. V was shortened by 8 bases and J by 1 base, with 11 bases between the two germline ends. The germline gives CDR1 SEHNR, CDR2 FQNEAQ (reference sequence). The CDR3 reads CASGPDRNTEAFF. Here the CDR3 DNA reads TGTGCCAGCGGACCGGACAGGAACACTGAAGCTTTCTTT.

This chain links TRBV2 with TRBJ2-3, with D perhaps TRBD1 (5 bases). The V and J ends lost 8 bases and 2 bases respectively, with 14 bases between them. The CDR3 extends over 14 amino acids. In germline, CDR1 is SNHLY, CDR2 FYNNEI. In DNA, the CDR3 is TGTGCCAGCGAGGCGCAGGGTTTCACAGATACGCAGTATTTT. This encodes CASEAQGFTDTQYF. Combining the CDR3 with reference TRBV2 and TRBJ2-3 gives the whole variable domain EPEVTQTPSHQVTQMGQEVILRCVPISNHLYFYWYRQILGQKVEFLVSFYNNEISEKSEIFDDQFSVERPDGSNFTLKIRSTKLEDSAMYFCASEAQGFTDTQYFGPGTRLTVL.

This chain uses TRBV5-1 with TRBJ1-1; 8 bases agree with TRBD1. After removal of 4 bases from V and 6 bases from J, the junction contained 8 bases not matched to a gene. Germline CDR1 SGHRS, CDR2 YFSETQ. The CDR3 is 14 residues long. In DNA form, the CDR3 reads TGCGCCAGCAGCCTCGGACAGGGATACGCTGAAGCTTTCTTT. Amino acid sequence: CASSLGQGYAEAFF.

The J gene is TRBJ1-6, the V gene TRBV6-5; D is ambiguous. The V gene lost 7 bases and the J gene lost 7 bases, with 17 bases spanning the gap. Germline assignment: CDR1 MNHEY and CDR2 SVGAGI. The CDR3 extends over 15 amino acids. This CDR3 reads CASIKIGALNSPLHF. The CDR3 DNA sequence: TGTGCCAGCATCAAAATCGGAGCCTTGAATTCACCCCTCCACTTT.

The chain carries TRBV9 and TRBJ2-2; D is perhaps TRBD1 (6 bases). The V and J ends lost 4 bases and 4 bases respectively, with 17 bases between them. From germline, CDR1 is SGDLS and CDR2 YYNGEE. The CDR3 covers 16 residues. CDR3 protein: CASSPRTASSTGELFF. CDR3 in DNA: TGTGCCAGCAGCCCCCGGACAGCTTCTTCCACCGGGGAGCTGTTTTTT.

The chain joins TRBV11-2 to TRBJ1-2; D is uncertain. V lost 1 base, J lost 1 base, and 10 bases lay in between. CDR1 is SGHAT, CDR2 FQNNGV, per germline. This CDR3 has 15 residues. CDR3 sequence reads: CASSLVPGINYGYTF. The CDR3, as DNA: TGTGCCAGCAGCTTAGTGCCGGGGATTAACTATGGCTACACCTTC.

This clone has a handful of counts. The chain links TRBV6-1 to TRBJ1-6; TRBD1 agrees at 9 bases. The J segment lost 0 bases and the V segment lost 6 bases, leaving 6 bases of the junction unmatched. This CDR3 is built from 17 residues. Germline V gene lookup returns CDR1 MNHNS and CDR2 SASEGT. CDR3 residues: CASRELQGASYNSPLHF. CDR3 nucleotide sequence: TGTGCCAGCAGGGAACTACAGGGGGCCTCCTATAATTCACCCCTCCACTTT.

V usage is TRBV27 and J usage is TRBJ2-3; D is possibly TRBD2 (7 bases). Germline V gene lookup returns CDR1 MNHEY and CDR2 SMNVEV (reference sequence). V shed 5 bases and J shed 3 bases, with 15 bases lying between them. The CDR3 totals 15 residues. The CDR3 is CASSLRGGRTDTQYF. In nucleotides, the CDR3 is TGTGCCAGCAGTCTGAGGGGGGGCCGGACAGATACGCAGTATTTT.

The J gene is TRBJ1-2, the V gene TRBV2, with 8 bases identical to TRBD1. V dropped 6 bases and J dropped 5; count of bases not matched to a gene: 5. CDR1 and CDR2 (germline): SNHLY, FYNNEI. CDR3 length equals 13 residues. In DNA form, the CDR3 reads TGTGCCAGCAGGGACAGGGTGAGGTATGGCTACACCTTC. Its translation: CASRDRVRYGYTF.

This rearrangement joins TRBV6-5 to TRBJ1-1, with D maybe TRBD1 (5 bases). Trimming cost V 2 bases and J 1 base, with 11 bases left between them. CDR3 length: 15 amino acids. Looked up from germline, CDR1 is MNHEY and CDR2 is SVGAGI. The CDR3 spells CASSYQKGQNTEAFF. Here the CDR3 DNA reads TGTGCCAGCAGTTACCAAAAAGGACAGAACACTGAAGCTTTCTTT.

This clone came up a few times. The chain couples TRBV7-9 to TRBJ1-1; D may be TRBD1 (6 bases). The CDR3 covers 15 residues. CDR1 and CDR2 from the germline V gene are SEHNR and FQNEAQ (reference sequence). Trimming pared 3 bases from V and 3 bases from J, leaving 14 bases between. CDR3 bases: TGTGCCAGCAGCTTCACATCAACAGGGTACACTGAAGCTTTCTTT. This translates into CASSFTSTGYTEAFF.

The chain combines TRBV3-1 (or the pseudogene TRBV3-2) with TRBJ1-3; D is ambiguous. The germline V and J ends were trimmed by 2 bases and 1 base, with 9 bases remaining between them. The CDR3 sequence is 15 residues long. The germline gives CDR1 LGHDT, CDR2 YNNKEL (reference sequence). The CDR3 is CASSQIAGSGNTIYF. In DNA, the CDR3 is TGTGCCAGCAGCCAAATTGCGGGGTCTGGAAACACCATATATTTT.

In its sample, this clone was seen once. The chain carries TRBV6-5 and TRBJ1-2; D unresolved. CDR3 length: 14 residues. Germline loops: CDR1 MNHEY, CDR2 SVGAGI. Trimming pared 5 bases from V and 8 bases from J, leaving 18 bases between. CDR3 region: CASSPGPVGGGYTF. As DNA, the CDR3 is TGTGCCAGCAGTCCGGGTCCAGTGGGAGGCGGCTACACCTTC.

This clone was picked up a small number of times. V and J are TRBV10-1 and TRBJ2-5; no clear D gene. Deletions cut 3 bases from V and 2 bases from J, with 10 bases between. This CDR3 has 14 amino acids. The V gene's germline CDR1 is WNHNN and CDR2 SYGVQD (reference sequence). The CDR3 DNA reads TGCGCCAGCAGTGATTTGGCAGAACAAGAGACCCAGTACTTC. The encoded protein is CASSDLAEQETQYF.

Only a few counts were recorded for this clone. The chain combines TRBV7-9 with TRBJ2-5; 12 bases fit TRBD2. The J segment lost 5 bases and the V segment lost 5 bases, leaving 9 bases of the junction unmatched. Germline CDR1 is SEHNR and CDR2 is FQNEAQ (reference sequence). The CDR3 spans 16 residues. This CDR3 is CASSLTSGGLGETQYF. The CDR3, as DNA: TGTGCCAGCAGCCTGACTAGCGGGGGCCTCGGGGAGACCCAGTACTTC.

A few counts support this clone. The genes are TRBV9 and TRBJ2-3; perhaps TRBD1 as D (6 bases). This CDR3 has 15 residues. V shed 2 bases and J shed 0 bases, with 10 bases lying between them. Germline CDR1 SGDLS, CDR2 YYNGEE. CDR3 sequence reads: CASSVAGASTDTQYF. For the CDR3, the DNA is TGTGCCAGCAGCGTGGCAGGGGCTAGCACAGATACGCAGTATTTT.

The genes are TRBV20-1 and TRBJ1-5; no clear D gene. V gave up 3 bases and J gave up 0 bases, with 12 bases separating them. CDR1 DFQATT and CDR2 SNEGSKA come from the germline V gene (reference sequence). The CDR3 contains 15 residues. This CDR3 is CSASITVYSNQPQHF. The CDR3, as DNA: TGCAGTGCTAGTATCACAGTTTATAGCAATCAGCCCCAGCATTTT.